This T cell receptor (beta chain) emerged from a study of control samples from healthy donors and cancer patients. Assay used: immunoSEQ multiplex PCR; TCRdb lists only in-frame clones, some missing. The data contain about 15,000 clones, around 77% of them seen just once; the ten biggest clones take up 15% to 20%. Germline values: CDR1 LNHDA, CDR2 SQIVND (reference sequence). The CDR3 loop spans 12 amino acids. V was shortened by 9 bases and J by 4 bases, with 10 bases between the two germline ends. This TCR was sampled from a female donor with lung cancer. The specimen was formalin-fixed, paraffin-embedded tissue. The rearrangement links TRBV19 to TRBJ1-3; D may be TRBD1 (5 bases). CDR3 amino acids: CASGTGGNTIYF. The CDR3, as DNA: TGTGCCAGCGGGACGGGGGGAAACACCATATATTTT.